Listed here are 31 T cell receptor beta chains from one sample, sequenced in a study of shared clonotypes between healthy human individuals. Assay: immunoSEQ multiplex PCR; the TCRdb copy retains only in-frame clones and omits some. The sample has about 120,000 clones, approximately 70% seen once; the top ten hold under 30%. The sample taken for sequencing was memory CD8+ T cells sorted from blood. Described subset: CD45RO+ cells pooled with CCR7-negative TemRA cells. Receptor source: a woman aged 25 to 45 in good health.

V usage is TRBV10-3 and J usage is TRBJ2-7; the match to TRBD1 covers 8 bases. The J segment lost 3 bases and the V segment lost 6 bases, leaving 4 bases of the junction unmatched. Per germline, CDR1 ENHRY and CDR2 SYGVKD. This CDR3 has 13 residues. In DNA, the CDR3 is TGTGCCATCAGGATGGACAGGGACTACGAGCAGTACTTC. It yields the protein CAIRMDRDYEQYF.

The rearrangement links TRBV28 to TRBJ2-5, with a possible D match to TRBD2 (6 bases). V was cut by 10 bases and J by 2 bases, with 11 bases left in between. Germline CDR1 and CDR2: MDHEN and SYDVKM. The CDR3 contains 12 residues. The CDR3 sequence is CATSSGQETQYF. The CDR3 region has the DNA TGTGCCACGAGCAGCGGGCAAGAGACCCAGTACTTC.

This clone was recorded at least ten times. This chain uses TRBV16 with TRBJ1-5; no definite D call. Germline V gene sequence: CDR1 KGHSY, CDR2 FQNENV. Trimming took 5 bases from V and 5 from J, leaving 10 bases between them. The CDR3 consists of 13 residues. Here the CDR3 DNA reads TGTGCCAGCAGCGGATCAGACGATCAGCCCCAGCATTTT. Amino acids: CASSGSDDQPQHF.

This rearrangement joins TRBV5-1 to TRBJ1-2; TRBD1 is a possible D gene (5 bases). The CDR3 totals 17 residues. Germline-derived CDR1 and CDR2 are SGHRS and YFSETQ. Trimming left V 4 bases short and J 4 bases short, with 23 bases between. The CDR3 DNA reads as TGCGCCAGCAGCCCTAGTGGGTTCCAACGGGACTTCTATGGCTACACCTTC. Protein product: CASSPSGFQRDFYGYTF.

In DNA form, the CDR3 reads TGTGCCAGCAGTCGGATTGAGGGAGGGCCCCCCTACGAGCAGTACTTC. It translates to CASSRIEGGPPYEQYF. The chain links TRBV28 to TRBJ2-7; 7 bases fit TRBD2. From germline, CDR1 is MDHEN and CDR2 SYDVKM. The CDR3 runs 16 residues. V gave up 5 bases and J gave up 2 bases; unmatched junction bases: 12.

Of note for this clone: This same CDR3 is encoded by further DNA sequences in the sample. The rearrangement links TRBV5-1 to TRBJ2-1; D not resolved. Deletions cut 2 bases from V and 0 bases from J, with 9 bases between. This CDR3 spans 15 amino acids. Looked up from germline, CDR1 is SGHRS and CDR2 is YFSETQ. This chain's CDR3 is CASSFSVSSYNEQFF. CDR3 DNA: TGCGCCAGCAGCTTTTCGGTTAGCTCCTACAATGAGCAGTTCTTC.

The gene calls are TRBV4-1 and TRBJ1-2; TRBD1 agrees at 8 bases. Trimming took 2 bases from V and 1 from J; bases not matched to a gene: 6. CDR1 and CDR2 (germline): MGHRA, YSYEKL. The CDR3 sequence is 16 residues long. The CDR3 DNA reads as TGCGCCAGCAGCCAACGACTAACAGGGGGTAACTATGGCTACACCTTC. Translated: CASSQRLTGGNYGYTF.

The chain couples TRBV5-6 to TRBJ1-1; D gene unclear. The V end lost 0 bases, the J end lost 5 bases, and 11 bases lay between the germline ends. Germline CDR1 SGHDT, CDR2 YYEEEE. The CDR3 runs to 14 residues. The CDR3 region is CASSLAGDLTEAFF. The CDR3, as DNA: TGTGCCAGCAGCTTGGCGGGCGATTTGACTGAAGCTTTCTTT.

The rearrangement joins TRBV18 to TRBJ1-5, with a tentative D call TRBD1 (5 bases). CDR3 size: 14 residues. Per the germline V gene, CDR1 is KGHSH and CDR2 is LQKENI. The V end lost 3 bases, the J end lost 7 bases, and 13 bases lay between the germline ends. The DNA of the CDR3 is TGTGCCAGCTCACCCCTCCGGGGCGGGCAGCCCCAGCATTTT. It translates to CASSPLRGGQPQHF.

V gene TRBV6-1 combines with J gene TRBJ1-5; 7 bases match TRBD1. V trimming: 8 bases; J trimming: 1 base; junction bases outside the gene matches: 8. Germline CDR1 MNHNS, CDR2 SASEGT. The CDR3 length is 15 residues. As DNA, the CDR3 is TGTGCCAGCCGGCCGACAGGGCTGAGCAATCAGCCCCAGCATTTT. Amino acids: CASRPTGLSNQPQHF.

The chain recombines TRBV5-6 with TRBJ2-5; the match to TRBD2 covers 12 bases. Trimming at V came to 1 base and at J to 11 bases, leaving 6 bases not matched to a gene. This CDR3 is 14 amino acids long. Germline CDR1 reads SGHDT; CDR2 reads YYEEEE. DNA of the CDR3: TGTGCCAGCAGCTTGTGGGCTAGCGGGAGGGCTCAGTACTTC. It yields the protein CASSLWASGRAQYF.

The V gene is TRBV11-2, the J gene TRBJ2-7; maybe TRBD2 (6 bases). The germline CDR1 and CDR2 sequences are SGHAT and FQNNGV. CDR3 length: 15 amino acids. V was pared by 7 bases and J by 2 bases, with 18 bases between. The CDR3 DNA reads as TGTGCCAGCAAGGGACTTGAAGGTTCCCCCTACGAGCAGTACTTC. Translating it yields CASKGLEGSPYEQYF.

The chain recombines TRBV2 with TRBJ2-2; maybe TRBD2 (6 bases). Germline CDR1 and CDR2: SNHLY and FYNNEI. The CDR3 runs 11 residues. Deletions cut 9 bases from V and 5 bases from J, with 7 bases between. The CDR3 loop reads CASLATGELFF. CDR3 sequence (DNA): TGTGCCAGTCTAGCGACCGGGGAGCTGTTTTTT.

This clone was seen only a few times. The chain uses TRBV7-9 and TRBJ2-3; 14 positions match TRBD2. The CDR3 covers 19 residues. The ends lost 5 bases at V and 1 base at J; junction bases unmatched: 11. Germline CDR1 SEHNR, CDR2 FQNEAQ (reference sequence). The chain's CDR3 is CASSRSGLAGDWGTDTQYF. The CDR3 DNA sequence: TGTGCCAGCAGCCGCTCGGGACTAGCGGGAGACTGGGGCACAGATACGCAGTATTTT.

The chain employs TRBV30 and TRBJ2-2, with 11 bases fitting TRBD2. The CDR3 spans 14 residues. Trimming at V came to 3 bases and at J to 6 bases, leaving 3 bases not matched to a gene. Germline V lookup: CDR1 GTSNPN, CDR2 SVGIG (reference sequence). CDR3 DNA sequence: TGTGCCTGGAGCTGGACTAGCGGGCCCGGGGAGCTGTTTTTT. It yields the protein CAWSWTSGPGELFF.

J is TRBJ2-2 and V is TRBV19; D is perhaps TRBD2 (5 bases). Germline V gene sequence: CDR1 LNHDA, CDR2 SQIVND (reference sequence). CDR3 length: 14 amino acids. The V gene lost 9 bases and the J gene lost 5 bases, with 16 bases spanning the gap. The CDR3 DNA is TGTGCCAGCCGTCAGAGGGATAGGACCGGGGAGCTGTTTTTT. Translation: CASRQRDRTGELFF.

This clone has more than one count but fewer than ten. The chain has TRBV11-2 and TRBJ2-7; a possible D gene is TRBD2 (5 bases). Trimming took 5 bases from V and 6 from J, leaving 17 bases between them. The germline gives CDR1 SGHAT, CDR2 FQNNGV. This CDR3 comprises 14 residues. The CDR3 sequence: CASSPGDFRGEQYF. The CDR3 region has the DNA TGTGCCAGCAGCCCCGGAGATTTTCGGGGCGAGCAGTACTTC. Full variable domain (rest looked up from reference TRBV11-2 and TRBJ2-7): EAGVAQSPRYKIIEKRQSVAFWCNPISGHATLYWYQQILGQGPKLLIQFQNNGVVDDSQLPKDRFSAERLKGVDSTLKIQPAKLEDSAVYLCASSPGDFRGEQYFGPGTRLTVT.

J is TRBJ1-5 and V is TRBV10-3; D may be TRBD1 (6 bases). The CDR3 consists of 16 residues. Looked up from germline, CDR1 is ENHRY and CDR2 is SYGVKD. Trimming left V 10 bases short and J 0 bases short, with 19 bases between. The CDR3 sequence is CATGQRTFNSNQPQHF. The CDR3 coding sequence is TGTGCCACCGGACAGCGAACTTTTAATAGCAATCAGCCCCAGCATTTT.

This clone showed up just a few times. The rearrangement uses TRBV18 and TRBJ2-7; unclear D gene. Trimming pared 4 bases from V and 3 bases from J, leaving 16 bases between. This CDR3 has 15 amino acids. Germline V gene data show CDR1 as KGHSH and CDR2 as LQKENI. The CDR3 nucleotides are TGTGCCAGCTCACTGGGTTTGGCACAGAACTACGAGCAGTACTTC. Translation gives CASSLGLAQNYEQYF. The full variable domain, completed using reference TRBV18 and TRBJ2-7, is NAGVMQNPRHLVRRRGQEARLRCSPMKGHSHVYWYRQLPEEGLKFMVYLQKENIIDESGMPKERFSAEFPKEGPSILRIQQVVRGDSAAYFCASSLGLAQNYEQYFGPGTRLTVT.

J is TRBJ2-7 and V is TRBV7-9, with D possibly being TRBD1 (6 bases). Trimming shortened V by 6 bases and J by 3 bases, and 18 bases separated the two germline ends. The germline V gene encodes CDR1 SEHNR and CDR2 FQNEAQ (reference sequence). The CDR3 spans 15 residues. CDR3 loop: CASRPLFRQVYEQYF. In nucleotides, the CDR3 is TGTGCCAGCAGACCTCTCTTCCGACAGGTCTACGAGCAGTACTTC.

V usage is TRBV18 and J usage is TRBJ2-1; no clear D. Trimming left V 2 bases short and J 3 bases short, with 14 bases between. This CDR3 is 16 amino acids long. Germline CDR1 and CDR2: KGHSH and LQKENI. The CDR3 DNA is TGTGCCAGCTCACCATCTATGGGTCCCCTCTACAATGAGCAGTTCTTC. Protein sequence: CASSPSMGPLYNEQFF.

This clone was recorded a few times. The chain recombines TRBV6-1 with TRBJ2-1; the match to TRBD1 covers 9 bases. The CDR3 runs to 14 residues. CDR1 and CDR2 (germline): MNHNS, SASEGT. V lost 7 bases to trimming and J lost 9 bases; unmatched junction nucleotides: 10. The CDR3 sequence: CASNRQGEGGEQFF. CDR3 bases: TGTGCCAGCAACCGACAGGGGGAAGGTGGTGAGCAGTTCTTC.

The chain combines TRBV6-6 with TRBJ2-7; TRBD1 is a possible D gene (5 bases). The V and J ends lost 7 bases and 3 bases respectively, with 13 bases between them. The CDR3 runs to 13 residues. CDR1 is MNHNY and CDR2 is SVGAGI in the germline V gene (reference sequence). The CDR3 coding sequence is TGTGCCAGCACCCCAGGGAAAAACTACGAGCAGTACTTC. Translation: CASTPGKNYEQYF.

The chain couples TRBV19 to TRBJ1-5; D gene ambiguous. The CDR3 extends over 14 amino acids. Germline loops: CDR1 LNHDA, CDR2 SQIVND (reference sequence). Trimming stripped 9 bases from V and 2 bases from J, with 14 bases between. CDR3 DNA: TGTGCCAGCACGGACCGTAGAGGCAATCAGCCCCAGCATTTT. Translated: CASTDRRGNQPQHF.

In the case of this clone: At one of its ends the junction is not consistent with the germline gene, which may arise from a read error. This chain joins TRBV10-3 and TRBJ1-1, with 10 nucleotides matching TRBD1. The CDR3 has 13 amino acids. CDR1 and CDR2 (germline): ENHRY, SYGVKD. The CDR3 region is CASSDRGHTEAFF. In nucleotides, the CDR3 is TGTGCCAGCAGTGACAGGGGGCACACTGAAGCTTTCTTT.

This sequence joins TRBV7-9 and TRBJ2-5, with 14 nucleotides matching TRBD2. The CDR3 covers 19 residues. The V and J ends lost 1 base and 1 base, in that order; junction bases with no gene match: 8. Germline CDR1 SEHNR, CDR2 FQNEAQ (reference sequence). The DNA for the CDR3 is TGTGCCAGCAGCTTAGTTCCGACTAGCGGGAGGGCTCTCCAAGAGACCCAGTACTTC. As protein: CASSLVPTSGRALQETQYF.

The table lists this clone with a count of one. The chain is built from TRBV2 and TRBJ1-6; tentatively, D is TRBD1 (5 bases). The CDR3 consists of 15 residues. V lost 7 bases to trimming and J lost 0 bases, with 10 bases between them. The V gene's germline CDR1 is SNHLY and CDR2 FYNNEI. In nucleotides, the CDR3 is TGTGCCAGCACCAGGGAAAGCTCCTATAATTCACCCCTCCACTTT. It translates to CASTRESSYNSPLHF.

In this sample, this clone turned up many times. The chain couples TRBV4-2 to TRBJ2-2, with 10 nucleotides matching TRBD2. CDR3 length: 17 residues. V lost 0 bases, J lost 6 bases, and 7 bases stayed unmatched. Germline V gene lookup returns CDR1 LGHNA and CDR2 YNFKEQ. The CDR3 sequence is CASSQDSSGSPAGELFF. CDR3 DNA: TGTGCCAGCAGCCAAGATTCTAGCGGGAGTCCCGCCGGGGAGCTGTTTTTT.

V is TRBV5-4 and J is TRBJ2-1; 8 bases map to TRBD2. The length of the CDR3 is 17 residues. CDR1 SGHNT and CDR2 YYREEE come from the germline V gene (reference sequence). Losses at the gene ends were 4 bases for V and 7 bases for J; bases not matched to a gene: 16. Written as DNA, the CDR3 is TGTGCCAGCAGCCCGGTGGTAGCGGGGTCCGGGTGGAATGAGCAGTTCTTC. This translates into CASSPVVAGSGWNEQFF.

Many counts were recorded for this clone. CDR3 amino acids: CASSQVAREGLKEQFF. For the CDR3, the DNA is TGCGCCAGCAGCCAAGTCGCGCGGGAGGGTTTAAAGGAGCAGTTCTTC. The chain couples TRBV4-1 to TRBJ2-1; 9 nucleotides line up with TRBD2. The germline CDR1 and CDR2 sequences are MGHRA and YSYEKL. With 1 base clipped from V and 10 bases from J, the junction kept 11 bases outside the gene matches. The CDR3 sequence is 16 residues long.

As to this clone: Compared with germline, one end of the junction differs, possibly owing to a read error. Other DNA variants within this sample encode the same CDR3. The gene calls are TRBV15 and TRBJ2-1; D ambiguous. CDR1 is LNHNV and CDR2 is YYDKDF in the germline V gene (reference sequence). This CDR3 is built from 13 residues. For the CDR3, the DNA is TGTGCCACCAGCAGAGATCTCGTTCATGAACAGTTCTTC. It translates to CATSRDLVHEQFF.